Listed below are T cell receptor beta chains from one sample, sequenced in a study of graft-versus-host responses after intestinal transplantation. The table came from immunoSEQ multiplex PCR; TCRdb's copy has only in-frame clones and leaves some out. Of roughly 14,000 clones in the sample, about 28% were seen once. This specimen was alloreactive CD4+ T cells from a mixed lymphocyte reaction culture, taken before intestinal transplant. Receptor source: a human patient who received an intestinal transplant. The CDR3 runs from the conserved cysteine through the conserved F or W. Each record gives: clone size, J gene, CDR3 length, D gene, V gene, CDR3 DNA, CDR3 protein. A D gene is named only where the DNA matches it firmly. Some rows have no size entry. The others give once, few or many, or a class for an expanded clone.

abundance: NA
j_gene: TRBJ2-5
len: 14
d_gene: TRBD1
v_gene: TRBV5-1
CDR3nt: TGCGCCAGCAGCTTCGGCAGGGGGAGTGAGACCCAGTACTTC
CDR3aa: CASSFGRGSETQYF

abundance: NA
j_gene: TRBJ2-3
len: 15
d_gene: TRBD1
v_gene: TRBV6-5
CDR3nt: TGTGCCAGCAGTTACCGGGACAGGCCCACAGATACGCAGTATTTT
CDR3aa: CASSYRDRPTDTQYF

abundance: medium-sized
j_gene: TRBJ2-7
len: 18
d_gene: NA
v_gene: TRBV10-1
CDR3nt: TGCGCCAGCAGTGACCTAACTACCCAGGGGAAGAGTTCCTACGAGCAGTACTTC
CDR3aa: CASSDLTTQGKSSYEQYF

abundance: few
j_gene: TRBJ2-5
len: 14
d_gene: NA
v_gene: TRBV30
CDR3nt: TGTGCCTGGAGTACAGAAGGTCGGCAAGAGACCCAGTACTTC
CDR3aa: CAWSTEGRQETQYF

abundance: NA
j_gene: TRBJ1-4
len: 13
d_gene: NA
v_gene: TRBV4-3
CDR3nt: TGCGCCAGCAGCCAACAGCTCGAGTTAGAACTGTTTTTT
CDR3aa: CASSQQLELELFF

abundance: NA
j_gene: TRBJ2-1
len: 14
d_gene: TRBD2
v_gene: TRBV6-1
CDR3nt: TGTGCCAGCAAGAGCGGGAGGGCGGGAAATGAGCAGTTCTTC
CDR3aa: CASKSGRAGNEQFF

abundance: once
j_gene: TRBJ2-5
len: 15
d_gene: TRBD1
v_gene: TRBV11-3
CDR3nt: TGTGCCAGCAGCGCAGGAGACAGGGGGATTGAGACCCAGTACTTC
CDR3aa: CASSAGDRGIETQYF

abundance: NA
j_gene: TRBJ2-3
len: 15
d_gene: TRBD2
v_gene: TRBV4-3
CDR3nt: TGCGCCAGCAGCCAAGTGGGAGGGCCGGCAGATACGCAGTATTTT
CDR3aa: CASSQVGGPADTQYF

abundance: medium-sized
j_gene: TRBJ1-5
len: 15
d_gene: NA
v_gene: TRBV7-3
CDR3nt: TGTGCCAGCAGCTTAACGGGGCAGGCCAATCAGCCCCAGCATTTT
CDR3aa: CASSLTGQANQPQHF

abundance: NA
j_gene: TRBJ2-5
len: 12
d_gene: NA
v_gene: TRBV18
CDR3nt: TGTGCCAGCTCACCACGGGGAGAGACCCAGTACTTC
CDR3aa: CASSPRGETQYF

abundance: NA
j_gene: TRBJ2-7
len: 12
d_gene: NA
v_gene: TRBV28
CDR3nt: TGTGCCAGCAGCAAGACTAGGGCCGAGCAGTACTTC
CDR3aa: CASSKTRAEQYF